These 19 T cell receptor beta chains share one sample of origin, sequenced in a study of CD8 T cells in ankylosing spondylitis. From the 5' RACE reads, TCRdb called clonotypes with MiXCR, one entry per CDR3 protein. The top ten hold nearly 10% of the sample, which has roughly 90,000 distinct CDR3 sequences, roughly 8.3% seen once. What was sequenced was blood, either unsorted or a sorted T cell fraction (not recorded which). These receptors all stem from a male donor with ankylosing spondylitis or in good health (not recorded which).

This clonotype occurred many times. This sequence joins TRBV28 and TRBJ2-1; D is unresolved. Germline V gene lookup returns CDR1 MDHEN and CDR2 SYDVKM. V lost 5 bases to trimming and J lost 0 bases, with 14 bases between them. This CDR3 is built from 16 residues. The CDR3 protein is CASSPWAQSSYNEQFF. The CDR3 nucleotides are TGTGCCAGCAGTCCGTGGGCCCAAAGCTCCTACAATGAGCAGTTCTTC.

Only a few counts were recorded for this clonotype. V usage is TRBV7-9 and J usage is TRBJ1-2; no firm D call. V was clipped by 0 bases and J by 8 bases, with 10 bases between them. Germline lookup yields CDR1 SEHNR and CDR2 FQNEAQ (reference sequence). The CDR3 has 13 amino acids. The CDR3 spells CASSLAADGGYTF. The CDR3 DNA is TGTGCCAGCAGCTTAGCGGCCGATGGGGGCTACACCTTC.

This clonotype was counted between two and nine times. The genes are TRBV7-8 and TRBJ2-3, with 7 bases matching TRBD1. The CDR3 totals 15 residues. CDR1 and CDR2 from the germline V gene are SGHVS and FQNEAQ. Trimming took 4 bases from V and 1 from J; bases not matched to a gene: 5. The chain's CDR3 is CASSSSGTGTDTQYF. Written as DNA, the CDR3 is TGTGCCAGCAGCTCGTCCGGGACAGGCACAGATACGCAGTATTTT. The full variable domain, rest sourced from reference TRBV7-8 and TRBJ2-3, is GAGVSQSPRYKVAKRGQDVALRCDPISGHVSLFWYQQALGQGPEFLTYFQNEAQLDKSGLPSDRFFAERPEGSVSTLKIQRTQQEDSAVYLCASSSSGTGTDTQYFGPGTRLTVL.

This clonotype was counted ten times or more. The gene calls are TRBV6-2 or TRBV6-3 and TRBJ2-1; D ambiguous. V was shortened by 5 bases and J by 6 bases, with 8 bases between the two germline ends. Looked up from germline, CDR1 is MNHEY and CDR2 is SVGEGT. This CDR3 spans 12 amino acids. The CDR3: CASSLRSNEQFF. In DNA form, the CDR3 reads TGTGCCAGCAGTCTCAGGAGCAATGAGCAGTTCTTC.

The gene calls are TRBV7-2 and TRBJ1-1; TRBD1 is a possible D gene (5 bases). V shed 1 base and J shed 7 bases, with 13 bases lying between them. CDR3 length equals 14 residues. CDR1 is SGHTA and CDR2 is FQGNSA in the germline V gene. The CDR3 DNA reads TGTGCCAGCAGCTTAGGACAGAGCGCGTTTGAAGCTTTCTTT. This encodes CASSLGQSAFEAFF.

This clonotype was observed at least ten times. The chain carries TRBV20-1 and TRBJ2-1; D possibly corresponds to TRBD1 (6 bases). Germline CDR1 and CDR2: DFQATT and SNEGSKA (reference sequence). V was pared by 7 bases and J by 9 bases, with 16 bases between. The CDR3 totals 12 residues. CDR3 in DNA: TGCAGTGTCGTGACAGGTTCGGGTGAGCAGTTCTTC. Translating it yields CSVVTGSGEQFF.

This clonotype turned up a few times. The J gene is TRBJ1-3, the V gene TRBV4-1; possible D gene TRBD1, 6 bases. CDR3 length: 16 amino acids. The V gene lost 2 bases and the J gene lost 4 bases, with 15 bases spanning the gap. Germline V gives CDR1 MGHRA, CDR2 YSYEKL. CDR3 in DNA: TGCGCCAGCAGCCAACCCCGGGGAGGGACAGGAAACACCATATATTTT. Translation: CASSQPRGGTGNTIYF.

This clonotype has a count of ten or more. The chain recombines TRBV7-2 with TRBJ2-7; 7 bases line up with TRBD2. Germline CDR1 SGHTA, CDR2 FQGNSA. V lost 1 base, J lost 2 bases, and 2 bases stayed unmatched. The CDR3 consists of 14 residues. CDR3 in amino acids: CASSLEAGTYEQYF. CDR3 bases: TGTGCCAGCAGCTTAGAAGCGGGGACCTACGAGCAGTACTTC.

Many counts were recorded for this clonotype. V usage is TRBV12-3 or TRBV12-4 and J usage is TRBJ2-1, with D unresolved. The CDR3 spans 13 residues. V lost 1 base to trimming and J lost 6 bases, with 7 bases between them. The CDR3 DNA reads as TGTGCCAGCAGTTTAGGGCTAGTCAATGAGCAGTTCTTC. Translation gives CASSLGLVNEQFF.

This clonotype was detected many times. V and J are TRBV12-3 or TRBV12-4 and TRBJ1-2; no clear D. The CDR3 has 13 residues. V lost 3 bases and J lost 4, with 9 bases in between. The CDR3 bases are TGTGCCAGCAGTTTGGGCAAGGTCTATGGCTACACCTTC. It translates to CASSLGKVYGYTF.

The sample holds a few counts of this clonotype. J is TRBJ2-1 and V is TRBV12-3 or TRBV12-4; possible D gene TRBD2, 5 bases. Trimming took off 6 bases at V and 1 base at J, with 7 bases between the two ends. The length of the CDR3 is 13 residues. CDR3 sequence reads: CASRSGSYNEQFF. The CDR3 DNA reads as TGTGCCAGCAGGTCGGGGTCCTACAATGAGCAGTTCTTC.

Only a few counts were recorded for this clonotype. The genes are TRBV6-5 and TRBJ2-2; TRBD1 agrees at 7 bases. Trimming cost V 2 bases and J 3 bases; bases outside gene matches: 3. The length of the CDR3 is 15 residues. Germline V gives CDR1 MNHEY, CDR2 SVGAGI. The DNA of the CDR3 is TGTGCCAGCAGTTACGCCGACAGGGACACCGGGGAGCTGTTTTTT. This translates into CASSYADRDTGELFF.

There are many counts of this clonotype. V gene TRBV2 combines with J gene TRBJ2-1; D gene ambiguous. Germline assignment: CDR1 SNHLY and CDR2 FYNNEI. The CDR3 sequence is 12 residues long. V lost 2 bases and J 13 bases, leaving 12 bases between the germline ends. This chain's CDR3 is CASSEIKTTQFF. DNA for the CDR3: TGTGCCAGCAGTGAAATTAAAACCACCCAGTTCTTC.

This clonotype was picked up many times. V is TRBV7-2 and J is TRBJ2-5; D ambiguous. V was shortened by 5 bases and J by 5 bases, with 18 bases between the two germline ends. The CDR3 has 15 amino acids. The germline CDR1 and CDR2 sequences are SGHTA and FQGNSA. CDR3 nucleotide sequence: TGTGCCAGCAGCGAGAGCCGTACAAAGCTGGAGACCCAGTACTTC. It specifies CASSESRTKLETQYF.

This clonotype has a count of ten or more. CDR3 coding DNA: TGCAGTGCTTTTCTAGCGGGGGGGCCCTCCTACAATGAGCAGTTCTTC. Protein sequence: CSAFLAGGPSYNEQFF. The chain is built from TRBV20-1 and TRBJ2-1; 12 nucleotides agree with TRBD2. The CDR3 covers 16 residues. With 5 bases clipped from V and 0 bases from J, the junction kept 5 bases outside the gene matches. Germline-derived CDR1 and CDR2 are DFQATT and SNEGSKA (reference sequence).

This clonotype was seen many times. The chain employs TRBV19 and TRBJ2-7, with D perhaps matching TRBD1 or TRBD2 (6 bases each). The V and J ends lost 4 bases and 0 bases respectively, with 16 bases between them. In germline, CDR1 is LNHDA, CDR2 SQIVND (reference sequence). The CDR3 sequence is 16 residues long. The CDR3 sequence is CASSSHGGDSSYEQYF. The CDR3, as DNA: TGTGCCAGTAGTAGCCACGGGGGCGATTCCTCCTACGAGCAGTACTTC.

This clonotype was counted at least ten times. The gene calls are TRBV5-1 and TRBJ2-1; 12 bases match TRBD1. The CDR3 has 15 amino acids. Unmatched junction bases numbered 3, after V lost 2 bases and J lost 6 bases. The germline V gene has CDR1 SGHRS and CDR2 YFSETQ. The CDR3 DNA reads TGCGCCAGCAGCTTAACGGGACAGGGGGCCAATGAGCAGTTCTTC. Translating gives CASSLTGQGANEQFF.

This clonotype came up many times. The chain joins TRBV5-1 to TRBJ2-7; D possibly corresponds to TRBD2 (5 bases). Germline CDR1 is SGHRS and CDR2 is YFSETQ. With 2 bases removed from V and 1 base from J, the gap between germline ends came to 10 bases. CDR3 length: 14 amino acids. The CDR3 loop is CASSFQSGSYEQYF. The DNA for the CDR3 is TGCGCCAGCAGCTTCCAGAGCGGATCCTACGAGCAGTACTTC.

This clonotype was seen repeatedly, ten times or more. V gene TRBV27 combines with J gene TRBJ2-1, with D possibly being TRBD2 (5 bases). CDR3 length: 13 amino acids. V dropped 0 bases and J dropped 6 bases, with 6 bases sitting between them. From germline, CDR1 is MNHEY and CDR2 SMNVEV (reference sequence). The CDR3 here is CASSLSRANEQFF. The CDR3 DNA sequence: TGTGCCAGCAGTTTATCGAGGGCCAATGAGCAGTTCTTC.